A selection of T cell receptor beta chains follows, all from one sample in a study of blood T cell repertoires in COVID-19. Clones were read by immunoSEQ multiplex PCR, and TCRdb kept only the in-frame ones, dropping some. The sample carries about 170,000 clones, around 82% recorded once. The sequencing input was peripheral blood. Source of these receptors: a woman aged 80 or over with acute or convalescent COVID-19. The CDR3 runs from the conserved cysteine through the conserved F or W. A row's size may be missing; if present it is once, few, many or a size class.

size: NA
V: TRBV9
J: TRBJ1-1
CDR3: CASSLGQGGAEAFF

size: NA
V: TRBV18
J: TRBJ2-2
CDR3: CASSLAREPARELFF

size: NA
V: TRBV3-1/TRBV3-2
J: TRBJ2-5
CDR3: CASSSPGTSGQETQYF

size: NA
V: TRBV6-1
J: TRBJ2-7
CDR3: CASSEYGGSSYEQYF

size: once
V: TRBV5-6
J: TRBJ2-3
CDR3: CASSLLNPRSTDTQYF

size: NA
V: TRBV9
J: TRBJ2-4
CDR3: CASNSGWAANIQYF

size: NA
V: TRBV29-1
J: TRBJ2-1
CDR3: CSVEQRTTYNEQFF

size: once
V: TRBV5-1
J: TRBJ2-6
CDR3: CASNYGTVSGANVLTF

size: NA
V: TRBV7-9
J: TRBJ1-4
CDR3: CASGTGGSRTNEKLFF

size: NA
V: TRBV29-1
J: TRBJ2-3
CDR3: CSVSGTGSADTQYF

size: NA
V: TRBV19
J: TRBJ2-2
CDR3: CASSRRDRGNGELFF

size: NA
V: TRBV27
J: TRBJ1-1
CDR3: CASSLLPRVDTEAFF

size: NA
V: TRBV24-1
J: TRBJ2-5
CDR3: CATSDHYQETQYF

size: NA
V: TRBV5-1
J: TRBJ1-3
CDR3: CASSLDSSGNTIYF

size: once
V: TRBV3-1/TRBV3-2
J: TRBJ2-7
CDR3: CASTPDLAGAGEQYF

size: NA
V: TRBV18
J: TRBJ1-1
CDR3: CASSLLSLTGGSNTEAFF

size: few
V: TRBV6-5
J: TRBJ2-6
CDR3: CASLGSGANVLTF

size: NA
V: TRBV4-2
J: TRBJ2-1
CDR3: CASSQGTSGYNEQFF

size: NA
V: TRBV2
J: TRBJ1-1
CDR3: CASSEARTGAEAFF

size: NA
V: TRBV5-1
J: TRBJ2-3
CDR3: CASSVPGQGASTDTQYF

size: NA
V: TRBV4-3
J: TRBJ1-3
CDR3: CASSPTLLGAGNTIYF

size: NA
V: TRBV6-5
J: TRBJ1-3
CDR3: CASSYSGASSGNTIYF

size: NA
V: TRBV5-1
J: TRBJ1-1
CDR3: CASSLQTGNTEAFF

size: NA
V: TRBV5-1
J: TRBJ1-6
CDR3: CAGYRQLWDNSPLHF

size: NA
V: TRBV4-3
J: TRBJ2-7
CDR3: CASSQVAGATYEQYF

size: NA
V: TRBV30
J: TRBJ1-1
CDR3: CAWSRTGWNTEAFF

size: NA
V: TRBV30
J: TRBJ2-4
CDR3: CAWSGRGVKNIQYF

size: NA
V: TRBV5-1
J: TRBJ1-1
CDR3: CASSRAGTEAFF

size: NA
V: TRBV4-2
J: TRBJ2-5
CDR3: CASSQDRSGGKETQYF

size: NA
V: TRBV11-2
J: TRBJ2-7
CDR3: CASSRGGSVNYEQYF

size: NA
V: TRBV7-2
J: TRBJ2-1
CDR3: CASSFPGGPGDEQFF

size: NA
V: TRBV24-1
J: TRBJ2-3
CDR3: CATSRGVGGDTQYF

size: NA
V: TRBV10-3
J: TRBJ2-1
CDR3: CAISVAGDSLSEQFF

size: NA
V: TRBV6-6
J: TRBJ2-3
CDR3: CASSLFHGGASTDTQYF

size: NA
V: TRBV15
J: TRBJ1-5
CDR3: CATSRNRDSNQPQHF

size: few
V: TRBV11-3
J: TRBJ2-2
CDR3: CASSPRTDGTGELFF

size: NA
V: TRBV5-1
J: TRBJ1-4
CDR3: CASSNTGTGVEKLFF

size: NA
V: TRBV6-5
J: TRBJ1-1
CDR3: CASRYQGPNTEAFF

size: once
V: TRBV7-9
J: TRBJ1-4
CDR3: CASGMQALNEKLFF

size: NA
V: TRBV11-2
J: TRBJ2-7
CDR3: CASSLEGGSGEQYF

size: NA
V: TRBV14
J: TRBJ1-1
CDR3: CASSPNGQLWTEAFF

size: NA
V: TRBV19
J: TRBJ2-5
CDR3: CASSSLGIQETQYF

size: few
V: TRBV3-1/TRBV3-2
J: TRBJ2-5
CDR3: CASSQEGGYQETQYF

size: NA
V: TRBV29-1
J: TRBJ2-3
CDR3: CSVEPRLAGDTQYF

size: NA
V: TRBV5-6
J: TRBJ2-3
CDR3: CASSFSGSGTDTQYF

size: few
V: TRBV5-1
J: TRBJ2-7
CDR3: CASAPGHRREVTYEQYF

size: NA
V: TRBV5-5
J: TRBJ2-7
CDR3: CASSQTGIAYEQYF

size: NA
V: TRBV28
J: TRBJ1-4
CDR3: CASSLRGLEKLFF

size: NA
V: TRBV29-1
J: TRBJ2-7
CDR3: CSVETGDYEQYF

size: few
V: TRBV29-1
J: TRBJ2-7
CDR3: CSVGKGQGGEQYF

size: NA
V: TRBV6-5
J: TRBJ2-1
CDR3: CASSSLGEFQFF

size: NA
V: TRBV10-3
J: TRBJ2-7
CDR3: CAISESLVSYEQYF

size: NA
V: TRBV2
J: TRBJ2-3
CDR3: CASSEDRGGDTQYF

size: NA
V: TRBV7-8
J: TRBJ1-5
CDR3: CASSTARTGNQPQHF

size: NA
V: TRBV11-2
J: TRBJ2-2
CDR3: CASSVLQGGGELFF

size: NA
V: TRBV19
J: TRBJ1-5
CDR3: CASSIGVNSNQPQHF

size: NA
V: TRBV28
J: TRBJ1-4
CDR3: CASSERRLNEKLFF

size: NA
V: TRBV3-1/TRBV3-2
J: TRBJ2-1
CDR3: CGSSSNEQFF

size: NA
V: TRBV5-1
J: TRBJ2-1
CDR3: CASSLDRRYNEQFF